A single sample is the source of the 16 T cell receptor beta chains below, sequenced in a study of T cells in lung cancer brain metastases. Method: immunoSEQ multiplex PCR; TCRdb's copy keeps in-frame clones and lacks some. The data contain about 4,900 clones, roughly 84% of them singletons. Sequences were obtained from tumor tissue from the primary lung tumor. The receptors here all came from a woman aged 50 to 60 with non-small cell lung cancer.

This clone appeared a few times. The chain links TRBV18 to TRBJ1-6; D may be TRBD1 (5 bases). CDR3 size: 16 residues. The V end was cut by 6 bases, the J end by 8 bases, with 20 bases between. The V gene's germline CDR1 is KGHSH and CDR2 LQKENI. CDR3 amino acids: CASSSQGIGGDSPLHF. DNA for the CDR3: TGTGCCAGCTCGTCTCAGGGAATCGGTGGTGATTCACCCCTCCACTTT.

This clone was seen a few times. J is TRBJ2-7 and V is TRBV28; 7 bases map to TRBD2. This CDR3 spans 17 amino acids. V shed 3 bases, J shed 0 bases, and the junction held 11 bases outside the gene matches. Germline values: CDR1 MDHEN, CDR2 SYDVKM. The CDR3 DNA reads as TGTGCCAGCAGTTTTAGCAGCCGGGGGGTCCGCTCCTACGAGCAGTACTTC. Its protein is CASSFSSRGVRSYEQYF.

This clone was detected a few times. The chain links TRBV5-1 to TRBJ2-2, with no clear D. Germline CDR1 reads SGHRS; CDR2 reads YFSETQ. The V end lost 7 bases, the J end lost 6 bases, and 16 bases lay between the germline ends. The CDR3 spans 14 residues. The CDR3 region is CASDFDGRSGELFF. The CDR3 coding sequence is TGCGCCAGCGATTTCGATGGCCGGTCCGGGGAGCTGTTTTTT.

This clone was seen a single time. The rearrangement joins TRBV29-1 to TRBJ1-1; unclear D gene. The germline V gene has CDR1 SQVTM and CDR2 ANQGSEA. The CDR3 is 14 residues long. Trimming shortened V by 6 bases and J by 5 bases, and 19 bases separated the two germline ends. The CDR3 DNA is TGCAGCGTGGCCCTGGGTTCAGCCTGGACTGAAGCTTTCTTT. This translates into CSVALGSAWTEAFF.

The chain is built from TRBV29-1 and TRBJ1-2, with a tentative D call TRBD1 (5 bases). V was pared by 7 bases and J by 1 base, with 16 bases between. Germline lookup yields CDR1 SQVTM and CDR2 ANQGSEA. CDR3 length equals 14 residues. The CDR3 DNA reads as TGCAGCGCCAATGAACTTGGGGGTAACTATGGCTACACCTTC. Protein product: CSANELGGNYGYTF.

The rearrangement links TRBV7-2 to TRBJ2-5; TRBD2 might be the D (7 bases). Germline CDR1 SGHTA, CDR2 FQGNSA. The V gene lost 5 bases and the J gene lost 4 bases, with 20 bases spanning the gap. This CDR3 comprises 16 residues. CDR3 nucleotides: TGTGCCAGCAGCACCCTCCCCAGGGGAGGGAGAGAGACCCAGTACTTC. It specifies CASSTLPRGGRETQYF.

This chain joins TRBV5-6 and TRBJ2-5; D is possibly TRBD1 or TRBD2 (6 bases each). CDR3 length equals 17 residues. Per the germline V gene, CDR1 is SGHDT and CDR2 is YYEEEE. Between the trimmed V and J ends, which lost 4 bases and 5 bases, there was a span of 24 bases. The CDR3 reads CASSRAIGGAKTETQYF. The CDR3 region has the DNA TGTGCCAGCAGCCGGGCCATCGGGGGCGCGAAGACGGAGACCCAGTACTTC.

The V call is TRBV6-4, the J call TRBJ1-2; TRBD1 aligns across 9 bases. CDR1 is MRHNA, CDR2 SNTAGT, per germline. This CDR3 comprises 13 residues. Trimming at V came to 4 bases and at J to 5 bases, leaving 2 bases not matched to a gene. DNA of the CDR3: TGTGCCAGCAGTGCGGACAGGGGTTATGGCTACACCTTC. Its translation: CASSADRGYGYTF.

J is TRBJ2-1 and V is TRBV7-8; TRBD2 matches at 7 bases. The CDR3 sequence is 15 residues long. Germline CDR1 is SGHVS and CDR2 is FQNEAQ. With 5 bases clipped from V and 1 base from J, the junction kept 5 bases outside the gene matches. CDR3 nucleotide sequence: TGTGCCAGCAGCCTGGGGGGGACTTCCTACAATGAGCAGTTCTTC. Its protein product is CASSLGGTSYNEQFF.

The V and J genes are TRBV9 and TRBJ2-7; 7 bases map to TRBD2. CDR3 size: 14 residues. CDR1 and CDR2 from the germline V gene are SGDLS and YYNGEE. The trim removed 4 bases at V and 0 bases at J, leaving 4 bases unmatched. Here the CDR3 reads CASSLGGSSYEQYF. The CDR3, as DNA: TGTGCCAGCAGCCTCGGGGGGAGCTCCTACGAGCAGTACTTC. Full variable domain (remainder filled in from reference TRBV9 and TRBJ2-7): DSGVTQTPKHLITATGQRVTLRCSPRSGDLSVYWYQQSLDQGLQFLIQYYNGEERAKGNILERFSAQQFPDLHSELNLSSLELGDSALYFCASSLGGSSYEQYFGPGTRLTVT.

The rearrangement links TRBV7-9 to TRBJ2-3; D remains ambiguous. CDR1 is SEHNR, CDR2 FQNEAQ, per germline (reference sequence). The V gene lost 5 bases and the J gene lost 5 bases, with 5 bases spanning the gap. The CDR3 loop spans 11 amino acids. The CDR3 coding sequence is TGTGCCAGCAGCCACCTAGATACGCAGTATTTT. Protein product: CASSHLDTQYF.

In its sample, this clone was seen once. This rearrangement joins TRBV10-2 to TRBJ1-6; weak D call: TRBD1 (6 bases). CDR3 length: 15 residues. Germline loops: CDR1 WSHSY, CDR2 SAAADI. The germline V and J ends were trimmed by 6 bases and 0 bases, with 9 bases remaining between them. CDR3 DNA sequence: TGCGCCAGCAGGCCGGACAGCTCCTATAATTCACCCCTCCACTTT. This encodes CASRPDSSYNSPLHF.

V gene TRBV30 combines with J gene TRBJ1-2; the D gene is possibly TRBD1 (5 bases). The CDR3 totals 14 residues. V lost 5 bases and J 6 bases, leaving 19 bases between the germline ends. CDR1 and CDR2 (germline): GTSNPN, SVGIG (reference sequence). This chain's CDR3 is CAWGWEGGVDGYTF. Written as DNA, the CDR3 is TGTGCCTGGGGTTGGGAGGGAGGGGTCGATGGCTACACCTTC.

The chain couples TRBV5-1 to TRBJ2-6; D not resolved. The V and J ends lost 4 bases and 0 bases respectively, with 8 bases between them. This CDR3 has 15 amino acids. CDR1 is SGHRS and CDR2 is YFSETQ in the germline V gene. CDR3 bases: TGCGCCAGCAGCATCCACCTCTCTGGGGCCAACGTCCTGACTTTC. It specifies CASSIHLSGANVLTF.

The chain employs TRBV7-9 and TRBJ1-6; D gene ambiguous. CDR3 size: 12 residues. Germline CDR1 reads SEHNR; CDR2 reads FQNEAQ (reference sequence). The V end was cut by 5 bases, the J end by 13 bases, with 12 bases between. The CDR3 protein is CASSTQSSPLHF. CDR3 nucleotides: TGTGCCAGCAGCACCCAAAGCAGTCCCCTCCACTTT.

A single count supports this clone. The V and J genes are TRBV30 and TRBJ1-1, with D possibly matching TRBD1 (6 bases). The CDR3 is 14 amino acids. In germline, CDR1 is GTSNPN, CDR2 SVGIG (reference sequence). Trimming removed 6 bases from V and 4 bases from J, with 18 bases in between. The CDR3 protein is CACTTNRVATEAFF. Here the CDR3 DNA reads TGTGCCTGCACGACAAACAGGGTGGCCACTGAAGCTTTCTTT.